Here is one T cell receptor beta chain with its context. Its antigen remains unknown. The PCR employed 60 Vbeta primers together with 13 Jbeta primers. The repertoire was sequenced with immunoSEQ multiplex PCR; TCRdb's copy has only in-frame clones and lacks some. The table records 150,000 or so clones, around 70% of them present only once. There were likely unrecorded immune exposures, though donors were nominally healthy when sampled. This specimen belongs to a study of cytomegalovirus exposure and HLA in healthy donors. Findings and caveats of the study: Association with HLA alleles at 0.05 false discovery rate was found for roughly 17,000 TCR beta sequences in a later analysis.

The length of the CDR3 is 15 residues. Germline CDR1 reads MGHRA; CDR2 reads YSYEKL. Trimming cost V 1 base and J 1 base, with 10 bases left between them. The sequencing input was PBMCs. This TCR derives from a woman aged 55-75 years in good health and CMV-seropositive. V is TRBV4-1 and J is TRBJ1-2; D not resolved. CDR3 sequence reads: CASSQVLRYNYGYTF. As DNA, the CDR3 is TGCGCCAGCAGCCAAGTACTGAGGTATAACTATGGCTACACCTTC.